A selection of T cell receptor beta chains follows, all from one sample in a study of blood T cell repertoires in COVID-19. The repertoire was sequenced with immunoSEQ multiplex PCR; TCRdb's copy has only in-frame clones and lacks some. The data contain under 15,000 clones, about 85% of them singletons. What was sequenced was peripheral blood. The receptors were gathered from a human donor in a cohort sampled during active COVID-19. The CDR3 runs from the conserved cysteine through the conserved F or W. Fields, in order: CDR3 length, clone size, D gene, V gene, J gene, CDR3 DNA, CDR3 protein. A D gene is named only where the DNA matches it firmly. Size values are once, few and many counts, or a class for expanded clones, and some rows have none.

14	-	-	TRBV18	TRBJ2-1	TGTGCCAGCTCACCAGGACTTTTCGGGGGTGAGCAGTTCTTC	CASSPGLFGGEQFF
15	-	TRBD1	TRBV19	TRBJ1-5	TGTGCCAGTAGTATACGACAGGGTATCAATCAGCCCCAGCATTTT	CASSIRQGINQPQHF
14	-	-	TRBV27	TRBJ1-2	TGTGCCAGCAGTAACCAGGGGACATACAGGGGCTACACCTTC	CASSNQGTYRGYTF
12	-	-	TRBV5-6	TRBJ2-1	TGTGCCAGCAGCCTGGGGGGCCATGAGCAGTTCTTC	CASSLGGHEQFF
16	-	-	TRBV11-3	TRBJ2-7	TGTGCCAGCAGCCCTCGTCACCTCACCACATCCTACGAGCAGTACTTC	CASSPRHLTTSYEQYF
16	-	TRBD1	TRBV5-1	TRBJ2-5	TGCGCCAGCAGCTTGGAGGTGACAGGGGGCTCGGAGACCCAGTACTTC	CASSLEVTGGSETQYF
13	once	-	TRBV9	TRBJ2-5	TGTGCCAGCAGCGTAAGGGGGTCAGAGACCCAGTACTTC	CASSVRGSETQYF
15	-	TRBD1	TRBV28	TRBJ1-2	TGTGCCAGCAGTTTACCAGAAGGGGGCAACTATGGCTACACCTTC	CASSLPEGGNYGYTF
16	-	-	TRBV4-1	TRBJ2-7	TGCGCCAGCAGCCAAGATATGAGTAGCCTGGGCTACGAGCAGTACTTC	CASSQDMSSLGYEQYF
16	once	-	TRBV7-2	TRBJ2-1	TGTGCCAGCAGCGCCCGACAGGCGAGCTCCTACAATGAGCAGTTCTTC	CASSARQASSYNEQFF
16	-	TRBD1	TRBV6-5	TRBJ1-4	TGTGCCAGCAGTTACTCTGAGAGGGGGCGCCGGGGAAAACTGTTTTTT	CASSYSERGRRGKLFF
12	-	-	TRBV6-5	TRBJ2-7	TGTGCCAGCAGTAACAGGCTCCCTGAGCAGTACTTC	CASSNRLPEQYF
16	-	-	TRBV7-9	TRBJ2-3	TGTGCCAGCAGCTTAGAACTCCCCTCGGGCACAGATACGCAGTATTTT	CASSLELPSGTDTQYF
12	few	-	TRBV7-9	TRBJ1-2	TGTGCCAGCACTTCGGGTCTCTATGGCTACACCTTC	CASTSGLYGYTF
14	-	TRBD1	TRBV7-2	TRBJ2-7	TGTGCCAGCAGCCCTTACAGGGGGATGAGGGAGCAGTACTTC	CASSPYRGMREQYF
16	-	TRBD1	TRBV7-9	TRBJ2-3	TGTGCCAGCAGCCTTCAACCGGGACAGGGGACAGATACGCAGTATTTT	CASSLQPGQGTDTQYF
16	-	TRBD1	TRBV30	TRBJ2-2	TGTGCCTGGAGTTCCGGACAGGGGTTGTACACCGGGGAGCTGTTTTTT	CAWSSGQGLYTGELFF
14	-	TRBD1	TRBV19	TRBJ2-3	TGTGCCAGCCGGGACAGGGGGAAGGCAGATACGCAGTATTTT	CASRDRGKADTQYF
16	-	TRBD1	TRBV5-1	TRBJ1-1	TGCGCCAGCAGCTGGACTGACAGGGAGATGGGCACTGAAGCTTTCTTT	CASSWTDREMGTEAFF
14	-	-	TRBV28	TRBJ2-7	TGTGCCAGCACCGGTGACTGGAAAACCTACGAGCAGTACTTC	CASTGDWKTYEQYF
14	few	-	TRBV28	TRBJ1-1	TGTGCCAGCAGTCCCCAGATATCGAACACTGAAGCTTTCTTT	CASSPQISNTEAFF
16	once	TRBD2	TRBV28	TRBJ2-3	TGTGCCAGCAGTTTATGGGCTAGCGGAGACACAGATACGCAGTATTTT	CASSLWASGDTDTQYF
16	-	TRBD2	TRBV18	TRBJ2-3	TGTGCCAGCTCCTCTCTAGCGGAGCTCGCCACAGATACGCAGTATTTT	CASSSLAELATDTQYF
17	-	TRBD1	TRBV29-1	TRBJ2-5	TGCAGCGTTGTTGGGGACAGCGACTTCGGGCCACAAGAGACCCAGTACTTC	CSVVGDSDFGPQETQYF
12	once	-	TRBV29-1	TRBJ2-3	TGCAGCGTTGAGAGGGGCACAGATACGCAGTATTTT	CSVERGTDTQYF
13	few	-	TRBV24-1	TRBJ1-5	TGTGCCACCAGTGGCCAGGGCAATCAGCCCCAGCATTTT	CATSGQGNQPQHF
19	-	TRBD2	TRBV3-1/TRBV3-2	TRBJ2-6	TGTGCCAGCAGCCAAGGGCAACTAGCGGGATTCCCCGGGGCCAACGTCCTGACTTTC	CASSQGQLAGFPGANVLTF
15	-	-	TRBV25-1	TRBJ2-7	TGTGCCAGCAGTGAATATATTCAGGAGGGTTCCGAGCAGTACTTC	CASSEYIQEGSEQYF
12	few	-	TRBV6-5	TRBJ1-2	TGTGCCAGCAGCTTACAGGGTGGGGGCTACACCTTC	CASSLQGGGYTF
14	once	TRBD1	TRBV27	TRBJ2-7	TGTGCCAGCAGTTTAGGGACAGGGGCCTACGAGCAGTACTTC	CASSLGTGAYEQYF
14	medium-sized	-	TRBV7-2	TRBJ1-1	TGTGCCAGCAGCTTTAACAGGGTTCCCACTGAAGCTTTCTTT	CASSFNRVPTEAFF
12	-	-	TRBV2	TRBJ2-5	TGTGCCAGCAGGGGAGCGGGAGAGACCCAGTACTTC	CASRGAGETQYF
15	once	TRBD1	TRBV7-8	TRBJ2-7	TGTGCCAGCAGCCATCAGGGACAGGCCGCGGGCGAGCAGTACTTC	CASSHQGQAAGEQYF
12	-	-	TRBV28	TRBJ2-7	TGTGCCAGCAAATCGGGGTCCTACGAGCAGTACTTC	CASKSGSYEQYF
16	-	TRBD2	TRBV10-3	TRBJ2-3	TGTGCCATCAGCCGGGGTAGCGGGGACCCCACAGATACGCAGTATTTT	CAISRGSGDPTDTQYF
14	-	-	TRBV24-1	TRBJ2-3	TGTGCCACCAGTGATCCAACAGGGACGGATACGCAGTATTTT	CATSDPTGTDTQYF
12	-	-	TRBV6-5	TRBJ1-2	TGTGCCAGCAGTTGGCAGGGGTCTGGCTACACCTTC	CASSWQGSGYTF
11	-	-	TRBV7-2	TRBJ2-1	TGTGCCAGCAGCTTCTCGGATGAGCAGTTCTTC	CASSFSDEQFF
15	-	TRBD1	TRBV7-9	TRBJ1-1	TGTGCCAGCAGCACCCGGACAGGGGCGAACACTGAAGCTTTCTTT	CASSTRTGANTEAFF
14	-	-	TRBV6-5	TRBJ1-2	TGTGCCAGCAGTACGCACAGGGACGACTATGGCTACACCTTC	CASSTHRDDYGYTF
14	-	-	TRBV11-3	TRBJ2-3	TGTGCCAGCAGCCGTGCGGGTAGCACAGATACGCAGTATTTT	CASSRAGSTDTQYF
16	-	TRBD1	TRBV7-2	TRBJ2-3	TGTGCCAGCAGATTTAACCGCCGGACAGGCAGGGATACGCAGTATTTT	CASRFNRRTGRDTQYF
16	-	TRBD1	TRBV7-6	TRBJ2-3	TGTGCCAGCAGCTTAGGGGGGACAGGCCCTCAAGATACGCAGTATTTT	CASSLGGTGPQDTQYF
16	-	TRBD1	TRBV24-1	TRBJ2-5	TGTGCCACCAGTGATGCTTTATGGGACAGCCAAGAGACCCAGTACTTC	CATSDALWDSQETQYF
19	-	TRBD2	TRBV28	TRBJ2-5	TGTGCCAGCAGTTTAGTGCTCGCCGGGAGGGCCTATATGGACGAGACCCAGTACTTC	CASSLVLAGRAYMDETQYF
17	once	TRBD2	TRBV24-1	TRBJ2-3	TGTGCCACCAGCCGACAACTAGCGGGACCCGGAGTTGATACGCAGTATTTT	CATSRQLAGPGVDTQYF
13	few	-	TRBV7-6	TRBJ2-1	TGTGCCAGCGGGTGGGGGCCCGGTGGGGAGCAGTTCTTC	CASGWGPGGEQFF